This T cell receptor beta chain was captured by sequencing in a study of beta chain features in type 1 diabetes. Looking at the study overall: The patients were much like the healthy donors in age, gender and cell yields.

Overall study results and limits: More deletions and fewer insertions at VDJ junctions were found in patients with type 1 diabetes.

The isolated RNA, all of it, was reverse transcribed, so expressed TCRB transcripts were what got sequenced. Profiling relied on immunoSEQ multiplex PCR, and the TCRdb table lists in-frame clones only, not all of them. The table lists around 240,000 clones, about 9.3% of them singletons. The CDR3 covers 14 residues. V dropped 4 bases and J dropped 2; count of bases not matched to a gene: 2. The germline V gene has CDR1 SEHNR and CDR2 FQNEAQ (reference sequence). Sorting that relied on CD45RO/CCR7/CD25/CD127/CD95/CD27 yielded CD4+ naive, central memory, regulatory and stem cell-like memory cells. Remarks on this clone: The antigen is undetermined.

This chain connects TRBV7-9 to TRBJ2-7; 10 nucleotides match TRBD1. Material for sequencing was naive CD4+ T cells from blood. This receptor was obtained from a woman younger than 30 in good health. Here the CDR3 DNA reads TGTGCCAGCAGCTGGGACAGGGGCGCCTACGAGCAGTACTTC. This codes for CASSWDRGAYEQYF.